Here is one TCR beta chain with its context. The entry originates in a study of shared clonotypes between healthy human individuals. The overall study: Plates per donor: three CD4 naive, three CD4 memory, two CD8 naive, one CD8 memory.

Sequencing used immunoSEQ multiplex PCR; TCRdb keeps in-frame clones, though not all of them. The sample includes about 2.4 million clones, around nine tenths of them seen just once. Nashville, Tennessee was home to all donors, each a Caucasian adult. The authors divided CD4+ cells into CD45RA+ naive and CD45RA-negative memory subsets. Sequencing input: naive CD4+ T cells sorted from blood. Subset described: CD45RA+ positively selected. The origin of this receptor is a man between 18 and 29 years old in good health.

CDR3: CASSPVAGVGNEQFF. The DNA for the CDR3 is TGTGCCAGCTCACCAGTTGCGGGAGTCGGGAATGAGCAGTTCTTC. J is TRBJ2-1 and V is TRBV18; 7 bases are shared with TRBD2. V was pared by 2 bases and J by 7 bases, with 8 bases of the junction left unmatched. Germline lookup yields CDR1 KGHSH and CDR2 LQKENI. The CDR3 is made up of 15 amino acids.